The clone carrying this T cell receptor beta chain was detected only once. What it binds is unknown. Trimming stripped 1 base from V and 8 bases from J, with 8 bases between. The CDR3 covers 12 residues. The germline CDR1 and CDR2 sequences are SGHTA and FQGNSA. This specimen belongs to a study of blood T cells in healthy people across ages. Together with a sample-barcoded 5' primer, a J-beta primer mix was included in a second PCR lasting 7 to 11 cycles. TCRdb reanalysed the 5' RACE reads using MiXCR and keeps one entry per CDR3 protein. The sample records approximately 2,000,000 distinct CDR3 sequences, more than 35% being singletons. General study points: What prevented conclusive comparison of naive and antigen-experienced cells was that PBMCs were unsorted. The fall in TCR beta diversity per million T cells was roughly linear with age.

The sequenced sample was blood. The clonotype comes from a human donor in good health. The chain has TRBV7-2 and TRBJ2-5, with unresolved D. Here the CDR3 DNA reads TGTGCCAGCAGCTTAGAAACCAGCACCCAGTACTTC. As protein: CASSLETSTQYF.